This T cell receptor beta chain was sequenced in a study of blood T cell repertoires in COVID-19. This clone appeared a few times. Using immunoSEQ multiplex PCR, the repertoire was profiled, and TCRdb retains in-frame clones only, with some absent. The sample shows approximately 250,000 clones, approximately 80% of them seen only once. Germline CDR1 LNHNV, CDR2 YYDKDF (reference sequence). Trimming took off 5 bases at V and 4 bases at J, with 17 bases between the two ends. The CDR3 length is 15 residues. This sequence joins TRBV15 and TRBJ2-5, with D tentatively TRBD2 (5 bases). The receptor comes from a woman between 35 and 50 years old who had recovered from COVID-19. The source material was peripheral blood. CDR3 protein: CATSPSRGQVETQYF. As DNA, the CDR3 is TGTGCCACCAGCCCCAGTCGGGGTCAGGTAGAGACCCAGTACTTC.